This passage covers 21 T cell receptor beta chains from one sample sequenced in a study of cytomegalovirus exposure and HLA in healthy donors. Use of 60 Vbeta and 13 Jbeta primers characterized the PCR. Some clones are missing from TCRdb's copy, which holds only in-frame ones; the method was immunoSEQ multiplex PCR. The data show about 120,000 clones, approximately 76% seen once. Sequences were obtained from PBMCs. These receptors originate from a man aged 60 to 69 in good health and CMV-seropositive.

Note on this clone: The junction differs from germline at one of its ends, possibly a read error. Other DNA sequences in the same sample also yield this CDR3. The chain combines TRBV5-6 with TRBJ1-1, with D perhaps TRBD1 (6 bases). Germline V CDR1 and CDR2: SGHDT, YYEEEE. The CDR3 is 15 amino acids. CDR3 DNA: TGTGCTAGCAGCTCCGGACAGTTTCTAAACACTGAAGCTTTCTTT. It yields the protein CASSSGQFLNTEAFF.

The gene calls are TRBV7-9 and TRBJ2-3, with a tentative D call TRBD1 (7 bases). Germline CDR1 reads SEHNR; CDR2 reads FQNEAQ (reference sequence). Trimming stripped 2 bases from V and 5 bases from J, with 8 bases between. This CDR3 comprises 13 residues. CDR3 coding DNA: TGTGCCAGCAGCTTACAGGGGGGAGATACGCAGTATTTT. Translated: CASSLQGGDTQYF. The entire variable domain, with the rest obtained from reference TRBV7-9 and TRBJ2-3, is as follows: DTGVSQNPRHKITKRGQNVTFRCDPISEHNRLYWYRQTLGQGPEFLTYFQNEAQLEKSRLLSDRFSAERPKGSFSTLEIQRTEQGDSAMYLCASSLQGGDTQYFGPGTRLTVL.

This clone was counted only a few times. The V gene is TRBV6-5, the J gene TRBJ2-2, with 9 bases matching TRBD2. Losses at the gene ends were 6 bases for V and 4 bases for J; bases not matched to a gene: 3. Germline V gene sequence: CDR1 MNHEY, CDR2 SVGAGI. The CDR3 has 14 amino acids. The chain's CDR3 is CASRQAGGTGELFF. The DNA of the CDR3 is TGTGCCAGCAGACAAGCGGGGGGCACCGGGGAGCTGTTTTTT.

V and J are TRBV5-5 and TRBJ1-3, with D maybe TRBD1 (6 bases). The germline V gene encodes CDR1 SGHKS and CDR2 YYEKEE (reference sequence). V dropped 4 bases and J dropped 6 bases, with 17 bases sitting between them. The CDR3 spans 15 residues. In nucleotides, the CDR3 is TGTGCCAGCAGCCAAGACCCAGGGGCGGAAAACACCATATATTTT. Encoded protein: CASSQDPGAENTIYF.

This sequence joins TRBV6-1 and TRBJ1-4, with a possible D match to TRBD1 (6 bases). V was shortened by 1 base and J by 7 bases, with 10 bases between the two germline ends. This CDR3 region has 14 residues. CDR1 and CDR2 from the germline V gene are MNHNS and SASEGT. The DNA of the CDR3 is TGTGCCAGCAGTGAAGGGCAGGGGAGTGAAAAACTGTTTTTT. It encodes CASSEGQGSEKLFF.

The chain has TRBV7-8 and TRBJ2-2, with 8 nucleotides matching TRBD1. Germline assignment: CDR1 SGHVS and CDR2 FQNEAQ. V was pared by 6 bases and J by 5 bases, with 5 bases of the junction left unmatched. The CDR3 sequence is 14 residues long. As DNA, the CDR3 is TGTGCCAGCAGAGACAGGGGAATTACCGGGGAGCTGTTTTTT. Its protein product is CASRDRGITGELFF.

This rearrangement joins TRBV10-3 to TRBJ1-6, with D maybe TRBD1 (5 bases). The CDR3 extends over 14 amino acids. Germline assignment: CDR1 ENHRY and CDR2 SYGVKD. The V gene lost 3 bases and the J gene lost 6 bases, with 9 bases spanning the gap. The CDR3: CAISDRTSNSPLHF. DNA of the CDR3: TGTGCCATCAGTGACAGGACATCTAATTCACCCCTCCACTTT.

The genes are TRBV29-1 and TRBJ1-4; D gene unclear. Germline V CDR1 and CDR2: SQVTM, ANQGSEA. The CDR3 has 13 residues. V lost 4 bases to trimming and J lost 3 bases, with 9 bases between them. The CDR3 reads CSVGPRPNEKLFF. CDR3 sequence (DNA): TGCAGCGTTGGGCCGAGGCCTAATGAAAAACTGTTTTTT.

Here the CDR3 DNA reads TGTGCCAGCAGCTGGGGGGACAGGACTTATGGCTACACCTTC. As protein: CASSWGDRTYGYTF. The rearrangement uses TRBV7-3 and TRBJ1-2; 8 bases match TRBD1. The CDR3 runs to 14 residues. The V gene's germline CDR1 is SGHTA and CDR2 FQGTGA. The junction had 6 bases not matched to a gene; V was cut back by 4 bases and J by 5 bases.

The chain recombines TRBV11-2 with TRBJ2-7; possibly TRBD2 for D (6 bases). V was cut by 1 base and J by 2 bases, with 24 bases left in between. Looked up from germline, CDR1 is SGHAT and CDR2 is FQNNGV. This CDR3 has 19 residues. The CDR3 protein is CASSLGWGVGEGHTYEQYF. The CDR3 coding sequence is TGTGCCAGCAGCTTAGGCTGGGGGGTCGGTGAGGGGCACACCTACGAGCAGTACTTC.

This clone was observed a single time. The genes are TRBV6-5 and TRBJ2-3, with D possibly being TRBD1 (6 bases). The CDR3 runs 14 residues. The ends were cut back, 7 bases at V and 3 bases at J, with 14 bases in the middle. Germline V gene data show CDR1 as MNHEY and CDR2 as SVGAGI. Written as DNA, the CDR3 is TGTGCCAGCATAATAGGGGGTGGGACAGATACGCAGTATTTT. This sequence encodes CASIIGGGTDTQYF.

This chain links TRBV27 with TRBJ2-1; no reliable D call. CDR3 length: 15 amino acids. Germline loops: CDR1 MNHEY, CDR2 SMNVEV (reference sequence). Trimming stripped 1 base from V and 1 base from J, with 8 bases between. In DNA, the CDR3 is TGTGCCAGCAGTTTATTAGCTTCATCCTACAATGAGCAGTTCTTC. This codes for CASSLLASSYNEQFF.

The CDR3 loop reads CASSRDGRVTEAFF. The CDR3 nucleotides are TGTGCCAGCAGCAGAGACGGGCGGGTGACTGAAGCTTTCTTT. V gene TRBV21-1 combines with J gene TRBJ1-1. TRBV21-1 is described as a pseudogene. The CDR3 covers 14 residues.

The CDR3 nucleotides are TGTGCCGGAGTTATGAACACTGAAGCTTTCTTT. Translated, it gives CAGVMNTEAFF. This chain joins TRBV6-1 and TRBJ1-1; no definite D call. The V and J ends lost 11 bases and 0 bases respectively, with 7 bases between them. There are 11 residues in the CDR3. Per the germline V gene, CDR1 is MNHNS and CDR2 is SASEGT.

This chain joins TRBV11-3 and TRBJ2-7; D ambiguous. The CDR3 sequence is 13 residues long. Trimming took off 1 base at V and 7 bases at J, with 11 bases between the two ends. Germline V gives CDR1 SGHNT, CDR2 YENEEA. CDR3 DNA sequence: TGTGCCAGCAGCTTAGTTACCGGGTCGGAGCAGTACTTC. As protein: CASSLVTGSEQYF.

The genes are TRBV6-1 and TRBJ2-5; 7 positions match TRBD1. CDR1 and CDR2 (germline): MNHNS, SASEGT. V lost 4 bases, J lost 1 base, and 9 bases stayed unmatched. This CDR3 spans 16 amino acids. The CDR3 coding sequence is TGTGCCAGCAGTGCTGTACAGGGGAATGGCCAAGAGACCCAGTACTTC. This encodes CASSAVQGNGQETQYF.

The gene calls are TRBV5-1 and TRBJ2-7, with 10 bases aligning to TRBD1. The CDR3 runs 15 residues. CDR1 is SGHRS, CDR2 YFSETQ, per germline. Trimming at V came to 4 bases and at J to 0 bases, leaving 4 bases not matched to a gene. For the CDR3, the DNA is TGCGCCAGCAGCGGGGGGACAGGGGCCTCCTACGAGCAGTACTTC. It yields the protein CASSGGTGASYEQYF. Based on the CDR3 plus reference TRBV5-1 and TRBJ2-7, the full variable domain is KAGVTQTPRYLIKTRGQQVTLSCSPISGHRSVSWYQQTPGQGLQFLFEYFSETQRNKGNFPGRFSGRQFSNSRSEMNVSTLELGDSALYLCASSGGTGASYEQYFGPGTRLTVT.

A note on this clone: Compared with germline, one end of the junction differs, possibly owing to a read error. The chain is built from TRBV5-1 and TRBJ2-2, with 9 bases identical to TRBD2. Germline V CDR1 and CDR2: SGHRS, YFSETQ. The CDR3 extends over 15 amino acids. DNA for the CDR3: TGCGCCAGCAGCTTGCCTAGCGGGAACTCCGGGGAGCTGTTTTTT. Protein: CASSLPSGNSGELFF.

CDR3 in amino acids: CASSLDRGQPQHF. CDR3 nucleotides: TGTGCCAGCAGCTTAGACAGGGGTCAGCCCCAGCATTTT. The chain recombines TRBV13 with TRBJ1-5; 7 bases line up with TRBD1. Germline V CDR1 and CDR2: PRHDT, FYEKMQ (reference sequence). Trimming at V came to 1 base and at J to 6 bases, leaving 0 bases not matched to a gene. The CDR3 runs 13 residues.

The chain combines TRBV5-4 with TRBJ2-1; unclear D gene. The germline gives CDR1 SGHNT, CDR2 YYREEE (reference sequence). The CDR3 loop spans 15 amino acids. Between the trimmed V and J ends, which lost 7 bases and 2 bases, there was a span of 16 bases. The CDR3 DNA is TGTGCCAGCTTAGACATCGCCGGAACCTACAATGAGCAGTTCTTC. The encoded protein is CASLDIAGTYNEQFF. Complete variable domain (other parts from reference TRBV5-4 and TRBJ2-1): ETGVTQSPTHLIKTRGQQVTLRCSSQSGHNTVSWYQQALGQGPQFIFQYYREEENGRGNFPPRFSGLQFPNYSSELNVNALELDDSALYLCASLDIAGTYNEQFFGPGTRLTVL.

CDR3 loop: CASSTPVGQPQHF. CDR3 nucleotides: TGTGCCAGTAGTACCCCAGTCGGGCAGCCCCAGCATTTT. The chain is built from TRBV19 and TRBJ1-5; D is unresolved. CDR1 and CDR2 (germline): LNHDA, SQIVND (reference sequence). This CDR3 region has 13 residues. V was trimmed by 4 bases and J by 7 bases, leaving 11 bases between them.